Reported below is one T cell receptor (beta chain). At one end, the junction sequence differs from germline, possibly due to a read error. The data stem from a study of tumor and adjacent non-tumor tissue in lung cancer. Germline lookup yields CDR1 SGHNT and CDR2 YYREEE (reference sequence). CDR3 size: 14 residues. Three rounds of nested PCR, following a modified ARM-PCR protocol, produced the TCRbeta library. TCRdb fed the multiplex PCR reads into MiXCR, producing one record per CDR3 protein. Of about 93,000 distinct CDR3 sequences detected, 67% appear once; the ten largest clones hold about a sixth. No cell sorting was done before RNA was extracted from the tissue.

The chain combines TRBV5-4 with TRBJ2-7; TRBD2 matches at 7 bases. The sequence was obtained from a man aged 55-75 years with non-small cell lung cancer. Material for sequencing was lung tumor tissue. The DNA of the CDR3 is TGCTCCAGCAGCGAGGGACTATTGGCCTACGAGCAGTACTTC. Translating gives CSSSEGLLAYEQYF.